The 24 T cell receptor beta chains listed next were all sequenced from one sample in a study of long-term antiretroviral therapy in people with HIV. At survey level, the immunoSEQ assay was run in its v3.0 version. Some clones are missing from TCRdb's copy, which holds only in-frame ones; the method was immunoSEQ multiplex PCR. The sample records around 23,000 clones, 65% to 85% being singletons. Material: unsorted PBMCs, obtained 2.1 years after starting antiretroviral therapy. These receptors were collected from a man aged 25-40 years with HIV.

The chain combines TRBV6-1 with TRBJ1-4; D is possibly TRBD1 (6 bases). The CDR3 consists of 10 residues. Trimming took off 11 bases at V and 8 bases at J, with 9 bases between the two ends. Germline CDR1 is MNHNS and CDR2 is SASEGT. This chain's CDR3 is CAAGQEKLFF. The CDR3 DNA follows: TGTGCCGCCGGACAGGAAAAACTGTTTTTT.

The rearrangement joins TRBV9 to TRBJ2-7; 15 bases agree with TRBD2. V shed 3 bases, J shed 7 bases, and the junction held 8 bases outside the gene matches. CDR3 size: 16 residues. CDR1 and CDR2 (germline): SGDLS, YYNGEE. In DNA, the CDR3 is TGTGCCAGCAGCGCGGGACTAGCGGGAGGATCGAGGGAGCAGTACTTC. It codes for CASSAGLAGGSREQYF.

V and J are TRBV18 and TRBJ2-5; weak D call: TRBD1 (5 bases). The germline V and J ends were trimmed by 2 bases and 2 bases, with 18 bases remaining between them. The CDR3 spans 17 residues. Germline CDR1 KGHSH, CDR2 LQKENI. CDR3 nucleotide sequence: TGTGCCAGCTCACCATCCTCTAGGGGCCGCACACAAGAGACCCAGTACTTC. Translated: CASSPSSRGRTQETQYF.

The chain has TRBV5-1 and TRBJ2-1, with 13 bases lining up with TRBD2. The CDR3 length is 16 residues. J was trimmed by 7 bases and V by 2 bases; bases with no gene match: 6. Germline CDR1 is SGHRS and CDR2 is YFSETQ. This CDR3 reads CASSLPTSGGRNEQFF. CDR3 nucleotides: TGCGCCAGCAGCTTACCGACTAGCGGGGGGCGGAATGAGCAGTTCTTC.

The V call is TRBV6-5, the J call TRBJ2-1, with 7 nucleotides matching TRBD2. The CDR3 has 15 residues. The V and J ends lost 1 base and 0 bases, in that order; junction bases with no gene match: 0. Per germline, CDR1 MNHEY and CDR2 SVGAGI. The CDR3 loop is CASSYWGGSYNEQFF. In DNA, the CDR3 is TGTGCCAGCAGTTACTGGGGGGGCTCCTACAATGAGCAGTTCTTC.

This sequence joins TRBV7-9 and TRBJ1-2, with 7 bases that match TRBD1. The CDR3 is 15 residues long. V was pared by 4 bases and J by 0 bases, with 5 bases of the junction left unmatched. Looked up from germline, CDR1 is SEHNR and CDR2 is FQNEAQ (reference sequence). CDR3 in amino acids: CASSSSGQSNYGYTF. The CDR3 DNA reads TGTGCCAGCAGCTCCTCGGGACAGTCTAACTATGGCTACACCTTC.

The V and J genes are TRBV6-1 and TRBJ1-4; no clear D. The germline V gene has CDR1 MNHNS and CDR2 SASEGT. The CDR3 extends over 13 amino acids. V lost 7 bases and J lost 4, with 10 bases in between. CDR3 nucleotide sequence: TGTGCCAGCATGAAGGATTTTAATGAAAAACTGTTTTTT. Its translation is CASMKDFNEKLFF.

This clone was recorded only once. The CDR3 bases are TGTGCCAGCAGCTTAGAAGGAGGACCCTCCCAAGAGACCCAGTACTTC. This gives the protein CASSLEGGPSQETQYF. The V and J genes are TRBV7-9 and TRBJ2-5, with D possibly matching TRBD2 (5 bases). Trimming pared 1 base from V and 1 base from J, leaving 13 bases between. Germline CDR1 SEHNR, CDR2 FQNEAQ (reference sequence). This CDR3 has 16 amino acids.

The chain joins TRBV6-6 to TRBJ1-5; D perhaps matches TRBD1 (5 bases). This CDR3 is 14 amino acids long. Germline assignment: CDR1 MNHNY and CDR2 SVGAGI (reference sequence). V was cut by 8 bases and J by 4 bases, with 15 bases left in between. This CDR3 reads CASWDGGGNQPQHF. Here the CDR3 DNA reads TGTGCCAGCTGGGACGGGGGGGGTAATCAGCCCCAGCATTTT.

This sequence joins TRBV30 and TRBJ1-1; TRBD1 is a possible D gene (5 bases). Germline V lookup: CDR1 GTSNPN, CDR2 SVGIG (reference sequence). The CDR3 is made up of 15 amino acids. V was clipped by 0 bases and J by 1 base, with 12 bases between them. The CDR3 spells CAWSVTGRRNTEAFF. The CDR3 DNA sequence: TGTGCCTGGAGTGTAACGGGACGGAGGAACACTGAAGCTTTCTTT.

The chain is built from TRBV27 and TRBJ2-7; D is possibly TRBD1 (6 bases). With 5 bases removed from V and 3 bases from J, the gap between germline ends came to 11 bases. The length of the CDR3 is 13 residues. The V gene's germline CDR1 is MNHEY and CDR2 SMNVEV (reference sequence). CDR3 sequence: CASSPTGYYEQYF. The CDR3 DNA reads as TGTGCCAGCAGTCCCACAGGGTACTACGAGCAGTACTTC.

The CDR3 sequence is CASSLAGEGHEQYF. The CDR3 DNA reads TGCGCCAGCAGCTTGGCCGGGGAGGGTCACGAGCAGTACTTC. This chain connects TRBV5-1 to TRBJ2-7, with 7 bases fitting TRBD2. The germline V gene encodes CDR1 SGHRS and CDR2 YFSETQ. V dropped 0 bases and J dropped 5; count of bases not matched to a gene: 5. The CDR3 runs to 14 residues.

The V call is TRBV9, the J call TRBJ2-3; 7 bases are a match to TRBD2. J gave up 6 bases and V 0 bases, and 7 bases lay outside the gene matches. The CDR3 is made up of 15 amino acids. Germline CDR1 and CDR2: SGDLS and YYNGEE. The CDR3 spells CASSVELADLDTQYF. Here the CDR3 DNA reads TGTGCCAGCAGCGTAGAGCTAGCGGACCTGGATACGCAGTATTTT.

This clone occurred a few times. The chain carries TRBV28 and TRBJ1-1; 10 bases align to TRBD1. There are 17 residues in the CDR3. J was trimmed by 1 base and V by 0 bases; bases with no gene match: 5. The V gene's germline CDR1 is MDHEN and CDR2 SYDVKM. CDR3 sequence: CASSLWGQGSGNTEAFF. CDR3 coding DNA: TGTGCCAGCAGTTTATGGGGACAGGGGAGCGGGAACACTGAAGCTTTCTTT.

CDR3 sequence reads: CASSLESQRKSPLHF. The CDR3 DNA sequence: TGCGCCAGCAGCTTGGAGTCCCAGAGGAAGTCACCCCTCCACTTT. This chain uses TRBV5-1 with TRBJ1-6; D ambiguous. CDR3 length: 15 residues. V was shortened by 0 bases and J by 10 bases, with 14 bases between the two germline ends. CDR1 and CDR2 (germline): SGHRS, YFSETQ. The full variable domain, completed using reference TRBV5-1 and TRBJ1-6, is KAGVTQTPRYLIKTRGQQVTLSCSPISGHRSVSWYQQTPGQGLQFLFEYFSETQRNKGNFPGRFSGRQFSNSRSEMNVSTLELGDSALYLCASSLESQRKSPLHFGNGTRLTVT.

CDR3 bases: TGTGCCAGCAGCTTAACCCCGGCTTACGAGCAGTACTTC. Protein sequence: CASSLTPAYEQYF. J is TRBJ2-7 and V is TRBV7-3, with D unclear. Between the trimmed V and J ends, which lost 0 bases and 4 bases, there was a span of 7 bases. The CDR3 has 13 residues. Germline-derived CDR1 and CDR2 are SGHTA and FQGTGA. The full variable domain, its missing parts supplied by reference TRBV7-3 and TRBJ2-7, is GAGVSQTPSNKVTEKGKYVELRCDPISGHTALYWYRQSLGQGPEFLIYFQGTGAADDSGLPNDRFFAVRPEGSVSTLKIQRTERGDSAVYLCASSLTPAYEQYFGPGTRLTVT.

The sample holds a few counts of this clone. The chain is built from TRBV2 and TRBJ2-3; D remains ambiguous. This CDR3 is 14 amino acids long. In germline, CDR1 is SNHLY, CDR2 FYNNEI. V was cut by 0 bases and J by 4 bases, with 8 bases left in between. The CDR3 DNA is TGTGCCAGCAGTGAAGCAGTAGGTGCAGATACGCAGTATTTT. Encoded protein: CASSEAVGADTQYF.

This clone has more than one count but fewer than ten. V gene TRBV30 combines with J gene TRBJ1-5; D is uncertain. The CDR3 is made up of 15 amino acids. The V end was cut by 0 bases, the J end by 0 bases, with 9 bases between. The V gene's germline CDR1 is GTSNPN and CDR2 SVGIG (reference sequence). The CDR3 nucleotides read TGTGCCTGGAGTGTACGAGGGAGTAGCAATCAGCCCCAGCATTTT. It yields the protein CAWSVRGSSNQPQHF. Based on the CDR3 plus reference TRBV30 and TRBJ1-5, the full variable domain is SQTIHQWPATLVQPVGSPLSLECTVEGTSNPNLYWYRQAAGRGLQLLFYSVGIGQISSEVPQNLSASRPQDRQFILSSKKLLLSDSGFYLCAWSVRGSSNQPQHFGDGTRLSIL.

The gene calls are TRBV10-2 and TRBJ1-1; 8 nucleotides match TRBD1. CDR3 length: 14 amino acids. Trimming at V came to 1 base and at J to 9 bases, leaving 7 bases not matched to a gene. Germline V gene sequence: CDR1 WSHSY, CDR2 SAAADI. The CDR3 protein is CASSELTGAGQAFF. The CDR3 DNA reads TGCGCCAGCAGTGAGTTGACAGGGGCGGGACAAGCTTTCTTT.

The chain is built from TRBV7-2 and TRBJ1-6; D is unresolved. Looked up from germline, CDR1 is SGHTA and CDR2 is FQGNSA. The germline V and J ends were trimmed by 1 base and 6 bases, with 10 bases remaining between them. The CDR3 contains 15 residues. The CDR3 loop is CASSLGRSANSPLHF. The DNA of the CDR3 is TGTGCCAGCAGCTTAGGTCGTTCGGCTAATTCACCCCTCCACTTT.

The V and J genes are TRBV29-1 and TRBJ1-3, with D possibly being TRBD1 (5 bases). The germline gives CDR1 SQVTM, CDR2 ANQGSEA. CDR3 length: 15 amino acids. V was shortened by 4 bases and J by 2 bases, with 15 bases between the two germline ends. The CDR3 region has the DNA TGCAGCGTTGCGAAGTCTGGGGCAGCTGGAAACACCATATATTTT. The encoded protein is CSVAKSGAAGNTIYF.

The chain links TRBV28 to TRBJ2-1; D uncertain. This CDR3 has 15 residues. The V end lost 5 bases, the J end lost 0 bases, and 11 bases lay between the germline ends. CDR1 is MDHEN and CDR2 is SYDVKM in the germline V gene. CDR3 sequence reads: CASSLGPSSYNEQFF. CDR3 nucleotides: TGTGCCAGCAGTCTCGGCCCGAGCTCCTACAATGAGCAGTTCTTC.

The gene calls are TRBV30 and TRBJ1-5; the D is unclear. There are 14 residues in the CDR3. CDR1 is GTSNPN, CDR2 SVGIG, per germline (reference sequence). V was trimmed by 5 bases and J by 0 bases, leaving 11 bases between them. CDR3 DNA: TGTGCCTGGTCGGAAGGCAATAGCAATCAGCCCCAGCATTTT. It translates to CAWSEGNSNQPQHF.

With regard to this clone: Other DNA sequences in this specimen translate into the identical CDR3. The chain recombines TRBV19 with TRBJ2-2; 9 bases line up with TRBD1. In germline, CDR1 is LNHDA, CDR2 SQIVND (reference sequence). This CDR3 contains 16 residues. Trimming removed 2 bases from V and 0 bases from J; junction bases left unmatched: 1. The CDR3 region is CASSIRTGANTGELFF. CDR3 nucleotide sequence: TGTGCCAGTAGTATAAGGACAGGGGCGAACACCGGGGAGCTGTTTTTT.